This T cell receptor beta chain was recorded in a study of spatial heterogeneity in lung cancer. Study-wide background: There were consistently more beta-chain sequences detected than alpha-chain sequences.

Unique molecular identifiers, one per molecule, were present on every TCR cDNA molecule. MiXCR, run by TCRdb on the 5' RACE reads, gives a single entry per CDR3 protein. The sample holds about 48,000 distinct CDR3 sequences, approximately 5.7% seen once. Sample time point: sample taken at primary tumor resection. Samples were donated by 72 untreated early-stage non-small cell lung cancer patients. Whole RNA was taken from tumor, nontumor lung or frozen PBMC; it was then sequenced unsorted. The CDR3 runs to 13 residues. Trimming shortened V by 4 bases and J by 8 bases, and 12 bases separated the two germline ends. The table lists this clonotype with many counts.

The sample was PBMCs, taken at surgery. The clonotype originates from a male donor with early-stage non-small cell lung cancer. This chain uses TRBV12-3 or TRBV12-4 with TRBJ2-1; D unresolved. As DNA, the CDR3 is TGTGCCAGCAGTTACTTAGAGATAGATGAGCAGTTCTTC. Translating gives CASSYLEIDEQFF.